This passage covers 25 T cell receptor beta chains from one sample sequenced in a study of shared clonotypes between healthy human individuals. The method was immunoSEQ multiplex PCR; TCRdb's version includes in-frame clones alone and lacks a portion of them. The sample consists of about 490,000 clones, 76% of them appearing once. The source material was PBMCs. The origin of the receptors is a middle-aged woman in good health. Some clones in this sample may be carry-over from other donors' samples.

This clone was found a few times. J is TRBJ2-1 and V is TRBV7-9; TRBD2 is a possible D gene (7 bases). The CDR3 has 12 residues. Trimming took 8 bases from V and 10 from J, leaving 15 bases between them. Germline V gives CDR1 SEHNR, CDR2 FQNEAQ (reference sequence). The CDR3, as DNA: TGTGCCAGCCGTTCTTCGGGGGGCGAGCAGTTCTTC. Translating it yields CASRSSGGEQFF. The complete variable domain, with remaining parts taken from reference TRBV7-9 and TRBJ2-1, reads DTGVSQNPRHKITKRGQNVTFRCDPISEHNRLYWYRQTLGQGPEFLTYFQNEAQLEKSRLLSDRFSAERPKGSFSTLEIQRTEQGDSAMYLCASRSSGGEQFFGPGTRLTVL.

This chain joins TRBV28 and TRBJ1-5; 11 nucleotides line up with TRBD1. In germline, CDR1 is MDHEN, CDR2 SYDVKM. Trimming at V came to 5 bases and at J to 6 bases, leaving 6 bases not matched to a gene. The CDR3 contains 15 residues. The CDR3 loop reads CASSPRTGGGQPQHF. CDR3 nucleotide sequence: TGTGCCAGCAGTCCTCGGACAGGGGGCGGTCAGCCCCAGCATTTT.

The chain uses TRBV5-5 and TRBJ2-5, with D possibly being TRBD1 (6 bases). The CDR3 is 14 amino acids. Deletions cut 6 bases from V and 1 base from J, with 13 bases between. Germline lookup yields CDR1 SGHKS and CDR2 YYEKEE (reference sequence). The CDR3 protein is CASKYTGSQETQYF. CDR3 sequence (DNA): TGTGCCAGCAAGTATACAGGGTCCCAAGAGACCCAGTACTTC.

The V and J genes are TRBV7-8 and TRBJ1-1; TRBD1 is a possible D gene (5 bases). This CDR3 is 13 amino acids long. The germline CDR1 and CDR2 sequences are SGHVS and FQNEAQ. Trimming took off 5 bases at V and 5 bases at J, with 12 bases between the two ends. CDR3 sequence (DNA): TGTGCCAGCAGCCCTGGGGGGGTTACTGAAGCTTTCTTT. Encoded protein: CASSPGGVTEAFF.

J is TRBJ2-3 and V is TRBV7-2; the match to TRBD2 covers 7 bases. Unmatched junction bases numbered 5, after V lost 3 bases and J lost 2 bases. This CDR3 is built from 15 residues. The germline V gene encodes CDR1 SGHTA and CDR2 FQGNSA. CDR3 nucleotides: TGTGCCAGCAGCTTCGTAGCGGGCCCCACAGATACGCAGTATTTT. It yields the protein CASSFVAGPTDTQYF. The whole variable domain, remainder taken from reference TRBV7-2 and TRBJ2-3, is GAGVSQSPSNKVTEKGKDVELRCDPISGHTALYWYRQSLGQGLEFLIYFQGNSAPDKSGLPSDRFSAERTGGSVSTLTIQRTQQEDSAVYLCASSFVAGPTDTQYFGPGTRLTVL.

The chain combines TRBV5-4 with TRBJ2-3; 11 bases are shared with TRBD2. J was trimmed by 4 bases and V by 4 bases; bases with no gene match: 2. The CDR3 is 14 amino acids. The germline V gene encodes CDR1 SGHNT and CDR2 YYREEE (reference sequence). The CDR3 loop reads CASSPLAGADTQYF. The CDR3 bases are TGTGCCAGCAGCCCACTAGCGGGAGCAGATACGCAGTATTTT. Variable domain in full (rest from reference TRBV5-4 and TRBJ2-3): ETGVTQSPTHLIKTRGQQVTLRCSSQSGHNTVSWYQQALGQGPQFIFQYYREEENGRGNFPPRFSGLQFPNYSSELNVNALELDDSALYLCASSPLAGADTQYFGPGTRLTVL.

The V call is TRBV9, the J call TRBJ2-3; D is undetermined. This CDR3 has 12 residues. The V gene lost 0 bases and the J gene lost 4 bases, with 3 bases spanning the gap. The V gene's germline CDR1 is SGDLS and CDR2 YYNGEE. CDR3: CASSVVADTQYF. In DNA form, the CDR3 reads TGTGCCAGCAGCGTAGTAGCAGATACGCAGTATTTT.

As for this clone: A far larger clone is just one base off, so this is likely a read error. It is likely a read error, because the conserved phenylalanine at the end of the CDR3 is missing. The chain couples TRBV7-2 to TRBJ1-2, with 7 bases matching TRBD1. The V segment lost 7 bases and the J segment 7 bases; nucleotides outside the gene matches: 9. Looked up from germline, CDR1 is SGHTA and CDR2 is FQGNSA. The CDR3 loop spans 13 amino acids. CDR3: CASNRQGEGGYTL. For the CDR3, the DNA is TGTGCCAGCAACCGACAGGGAGAGGGTGGCTACACCCTC.

This clone came up once. This clone may be a read error of a much larger clone one base away. This rearrangement joins TRBV28 to TRBJ1-1; D might be TRBD1 (6 bases). CDR3 size: 14 residues. Germline lookup yields CDR1 MDHEN and CDR2 SYDVKM. CDR3 protein: CASSLPLGTTGAFF. The CDR3, as DNA: TGTGCCAGCAGTTTACCCCTCGGGACAACTGGAGCTTTCTTT.

The CDR3 nucleotides read TGTGCCAGCAGCGTAGCGACAGGGAGCTCCTACAATGAGCAGTTCTTC. Translated, it gives CASSVATGSSYNEQFF. The gene calls are TRBV9 and TRBJ2-1; 7 nucleotides match TRBD1. The V gene's germline CDR1 is SGDLS and CDR2 YYNGEE. V lost 0 bases to trimming and J lost 0 bases; unmatched junction nucleotides: 3. This CDR3 comprises 16 residues.

V and J are TRBV6-1 and TRBJ2-7; 7 positions match TRBD1. Germline V gene lookup returns CDR1 MNHNS and CDR2 SASEGT. The CDR3 has 14 residues. The V segment lost 7 bases and the J segment 6 bases; nucleotides outside the gene matches: 12. CDR3 amino acids: CASKSGQVHAEQYF. As DNA, the CDR3 is TGTGCCAGCAAATCAGGACAGGTCCACGCCGAGCAGTACTTC.

This chain links TRBV6-6 with TRBJ1-1; D is unclear. The CDR3 totals 11 residues. Germline loops: CDR1 MNHNY, CDR2 SVGAGI (reference sequence). V dropped 6 bases and J dropped 6 bases, with 8 bases sitting between them. CDR3 protein: CASSHSAEAFF. The CDR3 DNA sequence: TGTGCCAGCAGCCACAGCGCTGAAGCTTTCTTT.

On this clone itself: A far larger clone is just one base off, so this is likely a read error. Different DNA sequences within this sample yield the same CDR3. The rearrangement links TRBV30 to TRBJ1-1; a weak D match, TRBD1 (5 bases). Trimming left V 3 bases short and J 6 bases short, with 8 bases between. The CDR3 spans 11 residues. Germline loops: CDR1 GTSNPN, CDR2 SVGIG (reference sequence). Written as DNA, the CDR3 is TGTGCCTGGAGGGACATGGCTGAAGCTTTCTTT. Its translation is CAWRDMAEAFF.

Regarding this clone: The same CDR3 also results from other DNA sequences found in this sample. V and J are TRBV9 and TRBJ2-3; 7 positions match TRBD2. This CDR3 spans 16 amino acids. The germline CDR1 and CDR2 sequences are SGDLS and YYNGEE. V gave up 0 bases and J gave up 3 bases; unmatched junction bases: 7. The CDR3 spells CASSVVGLAATDTQYF. CDR3 DNA: TGTGCCAGCAGCGTAGTCGGGCTAGCGGCAACAGATACGCAGTATTTT.

The chain is built from TRBV7-6 and TRBJ1-6, with D hard to call. V was pared by 3 bases and J by 9 bases, with 15 bases between. CDR1 and CDR2 from the germline V gene are SGHVS and FNYEAQ. This CDR3 comprises 15 residues. CDR3 residues: CASSLEGGKVSPLHF. The CDR3 coding sequence is TGTGCCAGCAGCTTGGAGGGTGGGAAAGTTTCACCCCTCCACTTT.

V and J are TRBV5-4 and TRBJ1-1; D remains ambiguous. CDR3 size: 12 residues. V dropped 4 bases and J dropped 7 bases, with 11 bases sitting between them. The germline CDR1 and CDR2 sequences are SGHNT and YYREEE (reference sequence). CDR3 DNA sequence: TGTGCCAGCAGCCAAGACCTCGATGAAGCTTTCTTT. Translated: CASSQDLDEAFF.

The chain couples TRBV14 to TRBJ2-1; possible D gene TRBD2, 6 bases. Trimming shortened V by 0 bases and J by 4 bases, and 16 bases separated the two germline ends. The germline V gene encodes CDR1 SGHDN and CDR2 FVKESK. This CDR3 spans 17 amino acids. In DNA, the CDR3 is TGTGCCAGCAGCCAAGATGCTAGCGACACATTATACAATGAGCAGTTCTTC. It translates to CASSQDASDTLYNEQFF.

This clone turned up a few times. The rearrangement uses TRBV7-3 and TRBJ2-1; 9 nucleotides line up with TRBD1. Germline V CDR1 and CDR2: SGHTA, FQGTGA. This CDR3 has 15 amino acids. Trimming at V came to 8 bases and at J to 1 base, leaving 6 bases not matched to a gene. CDR3 nucleotides: TGTGCCAGCCAGCAGACAGGGGGATCCTACAATGAGCAGTTCTTC. Amino acids: CASQQTGGSYNEQFF.

V is TRBV28 and J is TRBJ2-7, with a weak D call TRBD2 (5 bases). Germline V gene sequence: CDR1 MDHEN, CDR2 SYDVKM. V lost 7 bases and J 0 bases, leaving 19 bases between the germline ends. The length of the CDR3 is 16 residues. CDR3 sequence: CASKRDSAAFSYEQYF. Written as DNA, the CDR3 is TGTGCCAGCAAAAGGGATAGCGCGGCCTTCTCCTACGAGCAGTACTTC.

The CDR3 loop reads CASSAGQGANTGELFF. The CDR3 nucleotides read TGTGCCAGCAGTGCCGGACAGGGGGCCAACACCGGGGAGCTGTTTTTT. This sequence joins TRBV25-1 and TRBJ2-2; 11 bases align to TRBD1. This CDR3 is 16 amino acids long. V shed 4 bases and J 2 bases; nucleotides not matched to a gene: 3. Germline V gene data show CDR1 as MGHDK and CDR2 as SYGVNS.

The rearrangement links TRBV5-8 to TRBJ1-5; tentative D call: TRBD1 (5 bases). Germline V gene sequence: CDR1 SGHTS, CDR2 YDEGEE. With 3 bases removed from V and 1 base from J, the gap between germline ends came to 8 bases. This CDR3 is built from 14 residues. CDR3 nucleotides: TGTGCCAGCAGCTGGGGACGGAGCAATCAGCCCCAGCATTTT. Protein: CASSWGRSNQPQHF.

A single count supports this clone. The chain joins TRBV5-1 to TRBJ2-7; 9 bases line up with TRBD1. The V segment lost 6 bases and the J segment 5 bases; nucleotides outside the gene matches: 6. CDR1 is SGHRS, CDR2 YFSETQ, per germline. The CDR3 has 13 residues. In DNA, the CDR3 is TGCGCCAGCACCGACAGGGGGGCCCACGAGCAGTACTTC. This translates into CASTDRGAHEQYF.

J is TRBJ2-1 and V is TRBV30, with D tentatively TRBD1 (6 bases). V was clipped by 0 bases and J by 9 bases, with 6 bases between them. CDR1 and CDR2 from the germline V gene are GTSNPN and SVGIG (reference sequence). The CDR3 is made up of 11 amino acids. The CDR3 loop is CAWSVGAEQFF. CDR3 sequence (DNA): TGTGCCTGGAGTGTGGGGGCTGAGCAGTTCTTC.

The chain carries TRBV29-1 and TRBJ2-1; D not certain. The V and J ends lost 0 bases and 15 bases respectively, with 12 bases between them. Germline CDR1 reads SQVTM; CDR2 reads ANQGSEA. The CDR3 length is 11 residues. DNA for the CDR3: TGCAGCGTTGAAGAAGGTGGAAGGCCGTTCTTC. Encoded protein: CSVEEGGRPFF.

This chain links TRBV6-5 with TRBJ1-3, with 8 positions matching TRBD1. The length of the CDR3 is 13 residues. The V and J ends lost 5 bases and 8 bases, in that order; junction bases with no gene match: 5. Germline CDR1 is MNHEY and CDR2 is SVGAGI. The CDR3 region has the DNA TGTGCCAGCAGTCGACAGGGGCGGCACACCATATATTTT. Translated: CASSRQGRHTIYF.